The T cell receptor beta chain described here comes from a study of cytomegalovirus exposure and HLA in healthy donors. This CDR3 is 15 amino acids long. This clone was detected only once. 60 Vbeta and 13 Jbeta primers were used in PCR. The repertoire was sequenced with immunoSEQ multiplex PCR; TCRdb's copy has only in-frame clones and lacks some. The data show about 59,000 clones, approximately 80% seen once. This chain links TRBV21-1 with TRBJ2-1; the table gives TRBD2 as D, unverified against the DNA. TRBV21-1 is reported as a pseudogene. Sequencing was done on a sample of PBMCs. The receptor was isolated from a human donor in good health. CDR3 DNA sequence: TGTGCCAGCTGCTGGGGCGGGAGGGCCTACAATGAGCAGTTCTTC. This gives the protein CASCWGGRAYNEQFF.